Listed here are 8 T cell receptor beta chains from one sample, sequenced in a study of T cell responses to AZD1222 COVID-19 vaccine. The assay was immunoSEQ multiplex PCR, and TCRdb's table has in-frame clones only and misses some. In the table there are around 120,000 clones, approximately 90% of which are singletons. The sample in question was peripheral blood, obtained 28 days after the second AZD1222 dose. The receptors come from an adult who received the AZD1222 COVID-19 vaccine.

The table lists this clone with a count of one. The V and J genes are TRBV27 and TRBJ2-7; TRBD1 matches at 7 bases. The junction had 3 bases not matched to a gene; V was cut back by 7 bases and J by 0 bases. The CDR3 sequence is 13 residues long. Germline V gene data show CDR1 as MNHEY and CDR2 as SMNVEV (reference sequence). The chain's CDR3 is CASMDRFSYEQYF. The CDR3 nucleotides read TGTGCCAGCATGGACAGGTTCTCCTACGAGCAGTACTTC.

This rearrangement joins TRBV12-3 or TRBV12-4 to TRBJ2-7; D remains unclear. Trimming stripped 4 bases from V and 3 bases from J, with 7 bases between. The CDR3 consists of 12 residues. For the CDR3, the DNA is TGTGCCAGCAGTTCCCTGATCTACGAGCAGTACTTC. Amino acid sequence: CASSSLIYEQYF.

The chain carries TRBV19 and TRBJ1-4, with D perhaps matching TRBD1 (5 bases). Looked up from germline, CDR1 is LNHDA and CDR2 is SQIVND (reference sequence). The CDR3 totals 18 residues. V was cut by 7 bases and J by 5 bases, with 26 bases left in between. The CDR3: CASTSAGSPGLTNEKLFF. The CDR3, as DNA: TGTGCCAGTACCTCAGCGGGCTCCCCGGGACTTACGAATGAAAAACTGTTTTTT.

The genes are TRBV5-6 and TRBJ2-3, with 8 nucleotides matching TRBD1. The germline gives CDR1 SGHDT, CDR2 YYEEEE. Trimming removed 4 bases from V and 4 bases from J; junction bases left unmatched: 5. The CDR3 length is 14 residues. The CDR3 nucleotides are TGTGCCAGCAGCGTGGACAGGGCGGCAGATACGCAGTATTTT. It is translated as CASSVDRAADTQYF. Using reference TRBV5-6 and TRBJ2-3 for the parts outside the CDR3, the full variable domain is DAGVTQSPTHLIKTRGQQVTLRCSPKSGHDTVSWYQQALGQGPQFIFQYYEEEERQRGNFPDRFSGHQFPNYSSELNVNALLLGDSALYLCASSVDRAADTQYFGPGTRLTVL.

This clone has only a few counts. This sequence joins TRBV2 and TRBJ1-5; unclear D gene. There are 13 residues in the CDR3. CDR1 and CDR2 (germline): SNHLY, FYNNEI. V gave up 1 base and J gave up 7 bases, with 8 bases separating them. CDR3 amino acids: CASSEDSQQPQHF. The CDR3 nucleotides are TGTGCCAGCAGTGAAGACAGCCAACAGCCCCAGCATTTT.

The V and J genes are TRBV28 and TRBJ2-5, with 9 bases that match TRBD1. Germline CDR1 reads MDHEN; CDR2 reads SYDVKM. Unmatched junction bases numbered 8, after V lost 6 bases and J lost 3 bases. The CDR3 has 15 amino acids. CDR3 loop: CASSKTGTGKETQYF. DNA of the CDR3: TGTGCCAGCAGCAAAACCGGGACAGGGAAAGAGACCCAGTACTTC.

The chain couples TRBV24-1 to TRBJ2-5, with D possibly being TRBD2 (7 bases). From germline, CDR1 is KGHDR and CDR2 SFDVKD. V lost 4 bases and J lost 4, with 18 bases in between. The CDR3 is 16 residues long. The CDR3 DNA reads as TGTGCCACCAGTGAAGCCCGGGGGGCGCGGGGAGAGACCCAGTACTTC. As protein: CATSEARGARGETQYF.

V gene TRBV5-4 combines with J gene TRBJ2-2; 9 bases align to TRBD2. The V gene end was trimmed by 4 bases and the J gene end by 0 bases; junction bases not matched to a gene: 13. CDR3 size: 19 residues. Germline V gene sequence: CDR1 SGHNT, CDR2 YYREEE (reference sequence). The CDR3 nucleotides are TGTGCCAGCAGCCCTACACACGGTAGCGGGGGCCCGAACACCGGGGAGCTGTTTTTT. It yields the protein CASSPTHGSGGPNTGELFF.